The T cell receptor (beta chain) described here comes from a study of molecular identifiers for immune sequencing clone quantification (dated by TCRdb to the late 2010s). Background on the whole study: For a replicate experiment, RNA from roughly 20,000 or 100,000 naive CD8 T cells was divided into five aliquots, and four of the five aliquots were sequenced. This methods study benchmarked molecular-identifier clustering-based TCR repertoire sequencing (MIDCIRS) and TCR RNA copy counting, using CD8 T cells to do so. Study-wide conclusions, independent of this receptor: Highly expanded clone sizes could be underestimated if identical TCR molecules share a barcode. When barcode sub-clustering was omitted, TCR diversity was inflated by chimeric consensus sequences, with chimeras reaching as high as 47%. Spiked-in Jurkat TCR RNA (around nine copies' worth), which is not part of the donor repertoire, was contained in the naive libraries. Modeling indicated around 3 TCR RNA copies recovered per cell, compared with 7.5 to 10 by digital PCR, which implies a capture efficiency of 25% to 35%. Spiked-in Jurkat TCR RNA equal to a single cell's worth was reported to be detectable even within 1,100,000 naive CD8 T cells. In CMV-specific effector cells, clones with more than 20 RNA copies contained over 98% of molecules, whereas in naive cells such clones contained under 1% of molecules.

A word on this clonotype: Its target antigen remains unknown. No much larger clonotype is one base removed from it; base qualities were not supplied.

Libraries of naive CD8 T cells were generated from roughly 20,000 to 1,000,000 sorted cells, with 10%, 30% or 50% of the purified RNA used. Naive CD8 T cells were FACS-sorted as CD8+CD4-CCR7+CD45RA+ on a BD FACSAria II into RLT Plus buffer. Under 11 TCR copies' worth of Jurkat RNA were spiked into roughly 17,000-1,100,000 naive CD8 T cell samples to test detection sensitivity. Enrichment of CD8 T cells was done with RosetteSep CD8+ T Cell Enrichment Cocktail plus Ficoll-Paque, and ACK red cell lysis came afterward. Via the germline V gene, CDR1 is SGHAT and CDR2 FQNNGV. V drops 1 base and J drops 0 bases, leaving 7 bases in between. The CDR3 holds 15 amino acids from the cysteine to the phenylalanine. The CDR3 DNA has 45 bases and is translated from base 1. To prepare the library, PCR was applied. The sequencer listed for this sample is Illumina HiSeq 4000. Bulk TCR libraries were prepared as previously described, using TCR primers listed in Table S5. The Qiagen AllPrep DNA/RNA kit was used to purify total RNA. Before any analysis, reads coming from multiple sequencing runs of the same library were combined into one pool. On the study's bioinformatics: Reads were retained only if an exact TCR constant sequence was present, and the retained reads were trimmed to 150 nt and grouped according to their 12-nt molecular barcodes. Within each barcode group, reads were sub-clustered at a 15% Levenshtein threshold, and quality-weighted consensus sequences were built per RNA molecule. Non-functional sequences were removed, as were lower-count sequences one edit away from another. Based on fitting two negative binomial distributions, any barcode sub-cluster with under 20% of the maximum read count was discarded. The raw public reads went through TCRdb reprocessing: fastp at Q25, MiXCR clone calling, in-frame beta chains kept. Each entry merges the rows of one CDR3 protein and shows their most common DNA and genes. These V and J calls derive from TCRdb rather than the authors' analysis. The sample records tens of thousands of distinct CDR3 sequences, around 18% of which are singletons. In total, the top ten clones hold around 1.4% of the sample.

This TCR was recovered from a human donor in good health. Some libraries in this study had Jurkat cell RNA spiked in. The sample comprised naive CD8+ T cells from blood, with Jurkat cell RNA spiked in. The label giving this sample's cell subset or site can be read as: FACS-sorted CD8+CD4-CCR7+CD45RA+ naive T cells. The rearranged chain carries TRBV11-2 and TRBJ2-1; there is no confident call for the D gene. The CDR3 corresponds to CASSLVPPSYNEQFF. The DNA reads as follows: TGTGCCAGCAGCTTAGTCCCCCCCTCCTACAATGAGCAGTTCTTC.